The 30 T cell receptor beta chains reported below all come from one sample, sequenced in a study of T cell clonality in common variable immunodeficiency. General study results and limits: Reportedly, TCR beta sequences from common variable immunodeficiency showed fewer deletions and N-nucleotide insertions.

The antigens these receptors bind are not known. Only in-frame clones appear in the TCRdb table, and some are missing; sequencing was by immunoSEQ multiplex PCR. This sample comprises approximately 14,000 clones, none seen once only. Sequenced material: peripheral blood mononuclear cells. These receptors were collected from a human donor with common variable immunodeficiency.

This clone occurred a few times. The read halts 3 residues ahead of the CDR3 end, with the missing end drawn from the germline J gene. V usage is TRBV19 and J usage is TRBJ2-2, with TRBD1 matching 9 bases. This CDR3 contains 16 residues. The germline gives CDR1 LNHDA, CDR2 SQIVND (reference sequence). J gave up 8 bases and V 3 bases, and 10 bases lay outside the gene matches. Incomplete CDR3 DNA: TGTGCCAGTAGTATCCAAACCGGGACAGGGTTAGGGGAG. Translating gives CASSIQTGTGLGE. The entire CDR3 is CASSIQTGTGLGELFF.

A few counts support this clone. Read coverage stops 3 residues before the CDR3 terminus; the germline J gene supplies the remainder. The chain combines TRBV6-1 with TRBJ2-2; TRBD2 agrees at 8 bases. The CDR3 contains 14 residues. The germline V gene has CDR1 MNHNS and CDR2 SASEGT. V lost 3 bases to trimming and J lost 3 bases; unmatched junction nucleotides: 0. The sequenced part of the CDR3 DNA is TGTGCCAGCAGTGACGGGGGGGACACCGGGGAG. This encodes CASSDGGDTGE. The full CDR3 is CASSDGGDTGELFF.

Judged by abundance, this clone is medium-sized. The missing CDR3 end, 3 residues past where the read stops, is filled in from the germline J gene. This chain joins TRBV7-9 and TRBJ2-5; 7 positions match TRBD2. Trimming took 5 bases from V and 5 from J; bases not matched to a gene: 11. The germline CDR1 and CDR2 sequences are SEHNR and FQNEAQ (reference sequence). This CDR3 region has 15 residues. Here the CDR3 reads CASSLPGGGSETQYF. The CDR3 bases that were read are TGTGCCAGCAGCCTCCCCGGCGGCGGGAGCGAGACC.

As for this clone: The read gets to within 3 residues of the CDR3 end, and the germline J gene fills in the rest. This chain connects TRBV7-9 to TRBJ2-3; either TRBD1 or TRBD2 may fit D (5 bases each). This CDR3 has 13 residues. V was shortened by 1 base and J by 6 bases, with 8 bases between the two germline ends. Per the germline V gene, CDR1 is SEHNR and CDR2 is FQNEAQ (reference sequence). Partial CDR3 DNA: TGTGCCAGCAGCTTAGGAGAGGGGGATACG. As protein: CASSLGEGDT. The entire CDR3 protein reads CASSLGEGDTQYF.

On this clone: The read is 3 residues too short to cover the CDR3 end, so that end is filled in from the germline J gene. The chain carries TRBV7-3 and TRBJ2-7; D remains unclear. V lost 3 bases and J lost 0, with 6 bases in between. The CDR3 is 13 amino acids. Germline CDR1 is SGHTA and CDR2 is FQGTGA. CDR3 loop: CASSLSSSYEQYF. CDR3 DNA, as far as it was read: TGTGCCAGCAGCTTGTCTAGCTCCTACGAG.

On this clone: The read is 3 residues too short to cover the CDR3 end, so that end is filled in from the germline J gene. V usage is TRBV19 and J usage is TRBJ1-1; 8 nucleotides match TRBD1. The CDR3 is 12 amino acids. Germline-derived CDR1 and CDR2 are LNHDA and SQIVND (reference sequence). The DNA read from the CDR3 is TGTGCCAGTAGAAGTGACAGGGGACAA. Protein product: CASRSDRGQ. The CDR3 as a whole reads CASRSDRGQAFF. The full variable domain, its missing parts supplied by reference TRBV19 and TRBJ1-1, is DGGITQSPKYLFRKEGQNVTLSCEQNLNHDAMYWYRQDPGQGLRLIYYSQIVNDFQKGDIAEGYSVSREKKESFPLTVTSAQKNPTAFYLCASRSDRGQAFFGQGTRLTVV.

Comments on this clone: The missing CDR3 end, 3 residues past where the read stops, is filled in from the germline J gene. The rearrangement links TRBV2 to TRBJ2-1; 7 bases are shared with TRBD1. CDR3 size: 14 residues. From germline, CDR1 is SNHLY and CDR2 FYNNEI. Losses at the gene ends were 5 bases for V and 6 bases for J; bases not matched to a gene: 7. The CDR3 bases that were read are TGTGCCAGCAGTCGGACAGGACGCTCCAATGAG. Amino acids: CASSRTGRSNE. In full, the CDR3 is CASSRTGRSNEQFF.

This clone showed up just a few times. The CDR3 is cut off 3 residues early in the read; its end comes from the germline J gene. The chain uses TRBV5-1 and TRBJ2-1, with 11 bases matching TRBD2. The germline gives CDR1 SGHRS, CDR2 YFSETQ. The junction had 4 bases not matched to a gene; V was cut back by 0 bases and J by 8 bases. The CDR3 length is 15 residues. The part of the CDR3 DNA that was read is TGCGCCAGCAGCTTGGTCACTAGCGGGGGTCATGAG. Protein product: CASSLVTSGGHE. In full, the CDR3 reads CASSLVTSGGHEQFF.

This clone appeared a few times. Coverage ceases 3 residues before the CDR3 finishes, and the germline J gene fills in the end. This sequence joins TRBV5-1 and TRBJ2-7; a weak D match, TRBD2 (7 bases). There are 15 residues in the CDR3. The V end lost 2 bases, the J end lost 4 bases, and 16 bases lay between the germline ends. The germline V gene has CDR1 SGHRS and CDR2 YFSETQ. The CDR3 loop reads CASSFGGAGSYEQYF. The CDR3 bases that were read are TGCGCCAGCAGCTTTGGGGGGGCCGGATCGTACGAG. Drawing the rest from reference TRBV5-1 and TRBJ2-7, the complete variable domain is KAGVTQTPRYLIKTRGQQVTLSCSPISGHRSVSWYQQTPGQGLQFLFEYFSETQRNKGNFPGRFSGRQFSNSRSEMNVSTLELGDSALYLCASSFGGAGSYEQYFGPGTRLTVT.

With regard to this clone: The CDR3 end is not reached by the read, which stops 3 residues before it; the germline J gene fills it in. The chain is built from TRBV5-1 and TRBJ2-5; 8 bases align to TRBD1. V was pared by 4 bases and J by 1 base, with 6 bases of the junction left unmatched. The CDR3 runs 15 residues. Germline V gene sequence: CDR1 SGHRS, CDR2 YFSETQ. The covered CDR3 bases are TGCGCCAGCAGCCGTACGACAGGGGTCCAAGAGACC. This encodes CASSRTTGVQET. The whole CDR3 protein is CASSRTTGVQETQYF. Full variable domain (remainder filled in from reference TRBV5-1 and TRBJ2-5): KAGVTQTPRYLIKTRGQQVTLSCSPISGHRSVSWYQQTPGQGLQFLFEYFSETQRNKGNFPGRFSGRQFSNSRSEMNVSTLELGDSALYLCASSRTTGVQETQYFGPGTRLLVL.

This clone was observed many times. Read sequence stops 3 residues before the CDR3 end, and the germline J gene provides the missing end. The chain couples TRBV5-1 to TRBJ2-5; D is unclear. The CDR3 is 13 amino acids. V was clipped by 5 bases and J by 1 base, with 9 bases between them. CDR1 is SGHRS and CDR2 is YFSETQ in the germline V gene. The CDR3 here is CASSISAQETQYF. Incomplete CDR3 DNA: TGCGCCAGCAGTATCAGCGCCCAAGAGACC. Complete variable domain (other parts from reference TRBV5-1 and TRBJ2-5): KAGVTQTPRYLIKTRGQQVTLSCSPISGHRSVSWYQQTPGQGLQFLFEYFSETQRNKGNFPGRFSGRQFSNSRSEMNVSTLELGDSALYLCASSISAQETQYFGPGTRLLVL.

This clone was seen only a few times. The DNA read from the CDR3 is TGTGCCAGTAGCGCACGGTCAACTAATGAAAAA. This codes for CASSARSTNEK. The CDR3 in its entirety is CASSARSTNEKLFF. The chain joins TRBV19 to TRBJ1-4; D gene unclear. The read stops 3 residues short of the end of the CDR3; the missing end is completed from the germline J gene. The length of the CDR3 is 14 residues. Germline CDR1 LNHDA, CDR2 SQIVND (reference sequence). V lost 6 bases, J lost 0 bases, and 8 bases lay in between.

The covered CDR3 bases are TGTGCCAGTAGTATATATGGTACCGTGGGCGCCACAGATACG. Translating it yields CASSIYGTVGATDT. In full, the CDR3 is CASSIYGTVGATDTQYF. V usage is TRBV19 and J usage is TRBJ2-3; D ambiguous. Sequencing ends 3 residues short of the CDR3 end; the germline J gene provides the rest. V was pared by 2 bases and J by 2 bases, with 17 bases between. The CDR3 sequence is 17 residues long. Germline V CDR1 and CDR2: LNHDA, SQIVND (reference sequence). Full variable domain (outside the CDR3, taken from reference TRBV19 and TRBJ2-3): DGGITQSPKYLFRKEGQNVTLSCEQNLNHDAMYWYRQDPGQGLRLIYYSQIVNDFQKGDIAEGYSVSREKKESFPLTVTSAQKNPTAFYLCASSIYGTVGATDTQYFGPGTRLTVL.

Remarks on this clone: Read data end 3 residues before the CDR3 end; the end is taken from the germline J gene. The V and J genes are TRBV20-1 and TRBJ2-5, with D possibly matching TRBD1 (6 bases). Per germline, CDR1 DFQATT and CDR2 SNEGSKA (reference sequence). V gave up 5 bases and J gave up 2 bases, with 9 bases separating them. There are 12 residues in the CDR3. The CDR3: CSASDRQETQYF. The sequenced part of the CDR3 DNA is TGCAGTGCTTCGGACAGACAAGAGACC.

In the case of this clone: The CDR3 extends 3 residues past the end of the read, so its final part is completed from the germline J gene. The genes are TRBV2 and TRBJ2-1; a possible D gene is TRBD2 (5 bases). The CDR3 runs 15 residues. Trimming removed 6 bases from V and 4 bases from J, with 16 bases in between. CDR1 is SNHLY, CDR2 FYNNEI, per germline. CDR3 residues: CASSQDLRGYNEQFF. CDR3 bases read: TGTGCCAGCAGCCAGGACTTGAGAGGTTACAATGAG. Full variable domain (outside the CDR3, taken from reference TRBV2 and TRBJ2-1): EPEVTQTPSHQVTQMGQEVILRCVPISNHLYFYWYRQILGQKVEFLVSFYNNEISEKSEIFDDQFSVERPDGSNFTLKIRSTKLEDSAMYFCASSQDLRGYNEQFFGPGTRLTVL.

In its sample, this clone is medium-sized (0.01 to 0.1%). The read finishes 3 residues shy of the CDR3 end, and the germline J gene is used to complete it. The rearrangement links TRBV2 to TRBJ2-6; D might be TRBD1 (6 bases). Deletions cut 10 bases from V and 1 base from J, with 17 bases between. Germline CDR1 reads SNHLY; CDR2 reads FYNNEI. This CDR3 has 16 amino acids. The CDR3 reads CATWDKKESGANVLTF. The sequenced part of the CDR3 DNA is TGTGCCACCTGGGACAAAAAGGAGTCTGGGGCCAACGTC.

This clone has just a few counts. With the read ending 3 residues before the CDR3 end, the germline J gene is used to fill in that end. This chain connects TRBV13 to TRBJ2-5; 13 bases are a match to TRBD2. CDR1 and CDR2 from the germline V gene are PRHDT and FYEKMQ (reference sequence). With V trimmed by 3 bases and J by 5 bases, 3 bases remained unmatched. The CDR3 has 15 amino acids. The covered CDR3 bases are TGTGCCAGCAGCTTCGGACTAGCGGGAGTGGAGACC. It is translated as CASSFGLAGVET. The whole CDR3 region reads CASSFGLAGVETQYF.

This clone was observed many times. The read stops 3 residues short of the end of the CDR3; the missing end is completed from the germline J gene. The genes are TRBV10-1 and TRBJ1-2; 7 positions match TRBD1. The CDR3 loop spans 18 amino acids. The V gene end was trimmed by 5 bases and the J gene end by 3 bases; junction bases not matched to a gene: 18. The germline V gene encodes CDR1 WNHNN and CDR2 SYGVQD (reference sequence). Here the CDR3 reads CASSRGPLTGSMDYGYTF. The CDR3 DNA, read in part, is TGCGCCAGCAGTAGGGGCCCCCTGACAGGGTCCATGGACTATGGC.

In regard to this clone: The sequence runs out 3 residues before the end of the CDR3; the remainder is reconstructed from the germline J gene. V is TRBV30 and J is TRBJ2-5, with no clear D. Germline assignment: CDR1 GTSNPN and CDR2 SVGIG (reference sequence). This CDR3 region has 14 residues. Trimming took off 0 bases at V and 2 bases at J, with 10 bases between the two ends. CDR3 region: CAWSVGDTQETQYF. CDR3 DNA (partial): TGTGCCTGGAGTGTAGGAGACACACAAGAGACC.

Turning to this clone: The CDR3 end is not reached by the read, which stops 3 residues before it; the germline J gene fills it in. The chain carries TRBV7-6 and TRBJ2-7; the match to TRBD2 covers 8 bases. With 1 base clipped from V and 3 bases from J, the junction kept 5 bases outside the gene matches. This CDR3 has 15 amino acids. Germline assignment: CDR1 SGHVS and CDR2 FNYEAQ. Incomplete CDR3 DNA: TGTGCCAGCAGCTTAGGACTAGCGTTGTTCTACGAG. Translated, it gives CASSLGLALFYE. In full, the CDR3 reads CASSLGLALFYEQYF.

This clone was seen at least ten times. The read is 3 residues too short to cover the CDR3 end, so that end is filled in from the germline J gene. The rearrangement joins TRBV5-1 to TRBJ1-1; D unresolved. Trimming cost V 0 bases and J 0 bases, with 6 bases left between them. This CDR3 region has 14 residues. Germline loops: CDR1 SGHRS, CDR2 YFSETQ. CDR3 region: CASSLGHLNTEAFF. The DNA read from the CDR3 is TGCGCCAGCAGCTTGGGGCACCTGAACACTGAA.

Regarding this clone: The CDR3 end falls 3 residues outside the read, so it is completed with the germline J gene. The J gene is TRBJ2-1, the V gene TRBV20-1; 8 bases line up with TRBD2. Germline-derived CDR1 and CDR2 are DFQATT and SNEGSKA (reference sequence). The J segment lost 3 bases and the V segment lost 3 bases, leaving 7 bases of the junction unmatched. CDR3 length equals 15 residues. The sequenced CDR3 bases are TGCAGTGCTAGGCCGATGGCGGGAGGCTACAATGAG. Translating gives CSARPMAGGYNE. The entire CDR3 reads CSARPMAGGYNEQFF.

A word on this clone: The read falls 3 residues short of the CDR3 end, and the missing part is taken from the germline J gene. The rearrangement uses TRBV19 and TRBJ2-1; 16 nucleotides line up with TRBD2. Germline V gene lookup returns CDR1 LNHDA and CDR2 SQIVND (reference sequence). V dropped 3 bases and J dropped 9; count of bases not matched to a gene: 11. The CDR3 sequence is 18 residues long. The CDR3 reads CASSIGPGTSGGGGEQFF. CDR3 DNA, as far as it was read: TGTGCCAGTAGTATCGGCCCCGGGACTAGCGGGGGGGGCGGTGAG.

This clone turned up a few times. The covered CDR3 bases are TGTGCCAGCAGCTTCAAGGGGCTTACGGACAATGAG. The encoded protein is CASSFKGLTDNE. The CDR3, in full, reads CASSFKGLTDNEQFF. The chain links TRBV7-9 to TRBJ2-1, with D perhaps matching TRBD1 (5 bases). The sequenced fragment ends 3 residues before the CDR3 boundary, so the rest is inferred from the germline J gene. CDR1 SEHNR and CDR2 FQNEAQ come from the germline V gene (reference sequence). V lost 3 bases, J lost 5 bases, and 14 bases lay in between. This CDR3 spans 15 amino acids. Looking up the rest from reference TRBV7-9 and TRBJ2-1 gives the full variable domain: DTGVSQNPRHKITKRGQNVTFRCDPISEHNRLYWYRQTLGQGPEFLTYFQNEAQLEKSRLLSDRFSAERPKGSFSTLEIQRTEQGDSAMYLCASSFKGLTDNEQFFGPGTRLTVL.

This clone was recorded many times. The CDR3 sequence is CASSLLGQAYEQYF. The sequenced CDR3 bases are TGTGCCAGCAGCTTGCTGGGGCAAGCCTACGAG. The J gene is TRBJ2-7, the V gene TRBV5-6, with D possibly being TRBD1 (5 bases). Sequencing ends 3 residues short of the CDR3 end; the germline J gene provides the rest. CDR3 size: 14 residues. The V end was cut by 1 base, the J end by 2 bases, with 10 bases between. Germline CDR1 reads SGHDT; CDR2 reads YYEEEE.

This clone turned up a few times. The read terminates 3 residues ahead of where the CDR3 ends, so the germline J gene completes it. This chain links TRBV18 with TRBJ1-5; no firm D call. Trimming took off 3 bases at V and 7 bases at J, with 10 bases between the two ends. Germline CDR1 KGHSH, CDR2 LQKENI. The CDR3 has 13 residues. CDR3 bases read: TGTGCCAGCTCACCGGGCGTAGAGCAGCCC. It encodes CASSPGVEQP. The full CDR3 protein reads CASSPGVEQPQHF.

This clone has more than one count but fewer than ten. The CDR3 goes on 3 residues after the read ends, and that part is filled in from the germline J gene. The V and J genes are TRBV7-8 and TRBJ2-2; weak D call: TRBD1 (5 bases). V gave up 5 bases and J gave up 6 bases, with 10 bases separating them. CDR1 is SGHVS, CDR2 FQNEAQ, per germline. The CDR3 is 13 residues long. CDR3 amino acids: CASSPQAAGELFF. CDR3 DNA (partial): TGTGCCAGCAGCCCACAGGCTGCCGGGGAG.

There are many counts of this clone. Read data end 3 residues before the CDR3 end; the end is taken from the germline J gene. This rearrangement joins TRBV20-1 to TRBJ2-3; 7 nucleotides align to TRBD2. Germline CDR1 DFQATT, CDR2 SNEGSKA (reference sequence). Trimming took 0 bases from V and 2 from J; bases not matched to a gene: 11. This CDR3 has 17 amino acids. Here the CDR3 reads CSARDGASGSFTDTQYF. The sequenced CDR3 bases are TGCAGTGCTAGAGATGGGGCTAGCGGTTCTTTCACAGATACG.

As regards this clone: The read halts 3 residues ahead of the CDR3 end, with the missing end drawn from the germline J gene. This sequence joins TRBV7-9 and TRBJ2-7, with a possible D match to TRBD2 (7 bases). Germline loops: CDR1 SEHNR, CDR2 FQNEAQ (reference sequence). The CDR3 contains 13 residues. The V and J ends lost 5 bases and 6 bases respectively, with 14 bases between them. The CDR3 DNA, read in part, is TGTGCCAGCAGCCAAAAGGGGGGGGGCGAG. Its protein is CASSQKGGGE. Given in full, the CDR3 is CASSQKGGGEQYF.

In the case of this clone: The DNA ends 3 residues before the CDR3 does, and the rest of the CDR3 is filled in from the germline J gene. The V and J genes are TRBV6-1 and TRBJ1-1, with D possibly matching TRBD1 (5 bases). The CDR3 covers 16 residues. Trimming left V 1 base short and J 2 bases short, with 14 bases between. Germline V lookup: CDR1 MNHNS, CDR2 SASEGT. The CDR3 here is CASSEGRSQGNTEAFF. Partial CDR3 DNA: TGTGCCAGCAGTGAAGGTCGGTCCCAGGGTAACACTGAA.